This TCR beta chain was identified in a study of cytomegalovirus exposure and HLA in healthy donors (TCRdb year 2017). For the wider study: An earlier analysis of several hundred of the donors reported roughly 300 Gb of sequence data and 95 million to 120 million unique TCR beta sequences obtained from some 200 million T cells. Donor age, sex, ethnicity and CMV serostatus were collected together with the repertoire data. The study used immunosequencing to profile the T cell repertoires of around 600 subjects and linked those repertoires to cytomegalovirus serostatus. To decide whether each TCR beta V gene segment behaved as functional or pseudogenic, an earlier analysis of fewer than 750 of the donors relied on high-throughput TCR beta sequencing. Among 300 to 500 genotyped donors of the cohort, an average of approximately 240,000 unique TCR beta nucleotide sequences was sequenced per donor, of which roughly 18% were non-productive. Along with the roughly 670-subject first cohort, a separate validation cohort of around 120 different subjects was used. In a later analysis, previously published TCR beta repertoires from several hundred donors were re-analyzed and high-resolution HLA genotyping was added so that TCR occurrence patterns could be studied. In the later analysis, no new phenotypic data were used to find candidate immune exposures; instead, reliance was placed on TCR beta sequences and their occurrence across donors. Of the 350 to 450 genotyped donors, approximately 81% were placed in the genetic ancestry cluster associated with self-reported Caucasian donors. Both class I and class II loci were covered by HLA typing, at four-digit resolution. The study aimed to test whether signatures of past pathogen exposure could be identified by cataloging public T cell receptors. Typing coverage differed by locus: A, B, C, DRB1 and DQB1 were typed in about 629-630 donors, DQA1 in about 550, DPA1 in nearly 610, and DPB1 in roughly 470. Roughly 300 gigabases of sequencing data and 91 million or so unique TCR sequences made up an early release that covered 500 to 700 HLA-typed donors. In a later genetic analysis, genome-wide SNP genotypes for about three fifths of the 666 donors were used, and that subset was treated as a discovery cohort. Every repertoire in the discovery cohort had been generated on one and the same sequencing platform. To predict cytomegalovirus infection status, the study combined high-throughput TCR immunosequencing, statistical association of individual TCRs with disease status, and machine learning. Because of strong linkage in the cohort, four to six DR-DQ haplotypes were treated as single units for association and clustering. Findings and caveats that apply to the study as a whole: The authors suggested that the approach could potentially be extended to other disease states and immunological phenotypes. An earlier analysis of 587 of the donors showed that most TCR beta V segments appeared in productive rearrangements either about 87% or about 30% of the time, which broadly matched IMGT annotations. The classifier was reported to diagnose cytomegalovirus status with high specificity and sensitivity in both the original cohort and the validation cohort. In a later analysis, most CMV-associated TCR beta chains were found to appear HLA-restricted, with HLA associations seemingly driven largely by CMV exposure. According to a later genetic analysis, donors in an Asian-associated ancestry cluster had fewer N-insertions in productive TCRs than the approximately 690-donor mean. Specific HLA alleles were associated with 15,000 to 20,000 TCR beta sequences at a false discovery rate of 0.05 in a later analysis. Correlated functional status among segregating V segments might be attributable to linkage disequilibrium, but an unknown experimental factor could not be ruled out. Approximately 18 rarely observed V segments, including chromosome 9 orphons, were excluded from the earlier analysis of approximately 500 of the donors because counts were too low. A further reported finding was that TCR beta sequences accurately predicted the HLA-A and HLA-B alleles for most subjects in the first cohort. A later genetic analysis associated a missense DCLRE1C variant with V-gene and J-gene trimming of TCR beta chains, and an independent cohort replicated the association. Because the 87-base-pair reads could not distinguish some IMGT-functional V segments, including TRBV6-2 and TRBV6-3, those segments were excluded. Immune exposure information for the cohort was limited to CMV serostatus. In vitro tests confirmed that three of the cytomegalovirus-associated TCR beta chains recognize cytomegalovirus antigens. In the study, 150 to 200 TCR beta chains were listed as associated with cytomegalovirus. In this cohort, only TCR beta chains were sequenced, and detectable features were limited by the absence of alpha or paired-chain data. A later analysis found that TCR association rates varied across HLA loci, with DRB1 alleles showing the most associated TCRs and HLA-C alleles the fewest. Because HLA typing was unavailable for some donors at each locus, only the typed subset was used in association tests. Most TCR sequences were observed very rarely across donors, whereas some public TCRs were present in many individuals. A later analysis reported that several top co-occurrence clusters appeared linked to parvovirus B19, influenza, CMV and Epstein-Barr virus. In a later analysis, HLA-associated TCR beta chains showed more clonal expansion and lower generation probabilities than non-associated chains that were equally common. Assigning TCR associations to individual alleles was difficult when HLA alleles, especially DR and DQ, strongly co-occurred. A cluster of highly shared sequence variants was judged likely to be a technical artifact of the sequencing pipeline. Roughly uniform sequencing depth across donors was assumed in presence/absence analyses, although this assumption may not hold.

The protocol used for the library was the immunoSEQ multiplex PCR assay. For the multiplex PCR, a mixture combining 60 forward primers for TCR Vbeta segments and 13 reverse primers for TCR Jbeta segments was used. The CDR3 region of rearranged TCR beta genes was amplified from genomic DNA with a multiplex PCR assay. The Illumina HiSeq System was used to sequence the amplified TCR beta libraries as 87-base-pair reads. The authors' analysis ran thus. A later analysis counted about 82 million unique TCR beta chains across the roughly 700 repertoires, and 10 million to 11 million of these chains were shared by at least two donors. Raw reads were error-corrected and collapsed into unique sequences by a nearest-neighbor algorithm in which closely related sequences were merged to remove PCR and sequencing errors. Alignment of CDR3 sequences to IMGT reference sequences was used to assign V, D and J gene segments. Each retained sequence needed at least a six-nucleotide match to both a V gene segment and a J gene segment. Rearrangements were called productive when the CDR3 lacked stop codons and stayed in frame with V and J; all others were non-productive. Following IMGT convention, CDR3 was defined as the stretch from the second conserved V-encoded cysteine up to the conserved J-encoded phenylalanine. The earlier analysis of around 640 of the donors excluded sequences that lacked an unambiguous match to a single V gene segment. In an earlier analysis of some 590 of the donors, a V segment was called functional when productive rearrangements were above 56.7%, and segregating when the standard deviation between donors exceeded 5%. To diagnose cytomegalovirus status from the catalog of TCR beta chain sequences, a statistical classification framework was built. In a later analysis, TCR nucleotide sequences were compared against IMGT/GENE-DB human TR gene sequences so that V and J genes could be assigned. In a later analysis, CDR3 sequences and most-parsimonious VDJ recombination scenarios were assigned using the TCRdist pipeline. In a later analysis, every TCR beta chain was defined by the combination of its CDR3 amino acid sequence and its V-gene family, and reads without a unique V-gene family were dropped. A later analysis removed roughly 590 highly shared, low-generation-probability nucleotide sequences to deal with suspected cross-contamination and a sequencing artifact. A later analysis calculated a clonal expansion index for each public chain from normalized within-repertoire ranks of inferred template counts. In a later analysis, generation probabilities were computed using a VDJ recombination model fitted to out-of-frame rearrangements, and the results were checked against IGoR. In a later analysis, hypergeometric tests were used to score TCR-TCR, TCR-HLA and TCR-CMV co-occurrence, with a repertoire-size bias correction applied to TCR pairs. A later analysis estimated false discovery rates by permuting HLA or CMV assignments 20 times. In a later analysis, co-occurring TCRs were grouped using DBSCAN, with TCRdist sequence similarity added in when clustering inside HLA-allele-positive subsets. Repertoires with fewer than 30,000 or more than 120,000 public chains, plus five repertoires with anomalous nucleotide sharing, were excluded from co-occurrence clustering. TCRdb holds this immuneACCESS table with in-frame rearrangements only. Some clones are missing; in checked studies, unresolved V genes explain under half, and the rest has no known cause. The V and J calls and clone size were taken over from that table, and D and trimming were inferred from the DNA. The sample data list some 150,000 clones, and 70% to 80% of these were observed just once. The ten largest clones represent roughly 6.3% of the sample.

The cohort comprised hundreds of healthy bone marrow donors. All cohort members were sampled while nominally healthy, although unrecorded immune exposures were likely present. The donor was CMV seropositive and belonged to the group of over 250 seropositive cohort members. Every donor gave a peripheral blood sample, and the peripheral blood mononuclear cells from that sample were used for TCR beta sequencing. The Qiagen DNeasy Blood Extraction Kit was used to extract genomic DNA from the blood cell samples. This clone has a single count. The clone's antigen remains unknown. No base quality information exists; no much larger clone differs at one position. The germline V gene (reference sequence) provides CDR1 GTSNPN and CDR2 SVGIG. The CDR3 runs 14 amino acids, cysteine and phenylalanine included. CDR3 DNA is the only sequence kept; it has 42 bases, read in frame from the first base. Trimming accounts for 5 bases at V and 7 bases at J, while the number of junction bases matched to no gene is 14.

The chain is encoded by TRBV30 joined to TRBJ2-7; a stretch of 7 junction bases matches TRBD2. Sample: PBMCs. The source is a man in his forties or fifties in good health and CMV-seropositive. CDR3 loop: CAWGLKAGIGEQYF. The sequenced DNA is TGTGCCTGGGGCCTCAAAGCGGGAATAGGAGAGCAGTACTTC.